This T cell receptor beta chain stems from a study of cytomegalovirus exposure and HLA in healthy donors. Study-level findings and limits: TCR beta chain V- and J-gene trimming was linked, in a later analysis, to a missense variant in DCLRE1C. With DRB1 most and HLA-C fewest, TCR association rates differed between HLA loci in a later analysis. Later analysis revealed greater clonal expansion in HLA-associated TCR beta chains than in equally common others.

The PCR ran on 60 Vbeta and 13 Jbeta primers. The repertoire was sequenced with immunoSEQ multiplex PCR; TCRdb's copy has only in-frame clones and lacks some. The table records roughly 160,000 clones, less than 90% of them present only once. Points on this clone: Antigen specificity is unknown.

This clonotype was obtained from a man aged 25 to 45 in good health and CMV-seronegative. The sequenced material came from PBMCs.

The CDR3 loop reads CASSDSPGIGEQYF. CDR3 in DNA: TGTGCCAGCAGTGACTCGCCGGGGATCGGCGAGCAGTACTTC. The V gene is TRBV6-4, the J gene TRBJ2-7, with D tentatively TRBD2 (5 bases). V lost 0 bases and J 6 bases, leaving 12 bases between the germline ends. The CDR3 contains 14 residues. Germline V gene lookup returns CDR1 MRHNA and CDR2 SNTAGT.